Sequencing of this T cell receptor (beta chain) was carried out in a study of shared clonotypes between healthy human individuals. Study-wide results and limits: Rarefaction analysis demonstrated incomplete sorted-subset sequencing notwithstanding large depth. Sampling included only blood; tissue repertoires likely differ.

Naive CD8 cells lacked CD45RO, underwent positive selection for CCR7 and left out terminally differentiated effector memory CD45RA+ cells. Repertoires were generated with immunoSEQ multiplex PCR, while TCRdb's copy carries only in-frame clones and drops some. The data show about 550,000 clones, with nearly 97% seen just once and approximately 0.1% held by the top ten. For this clone: The target antigen is unknown. At one boundary the junction diverges from the germline segment, which might be a read error.

The CDR3 runs 16 residues. Germline CDR1 reads LGHNA; CDR2 reads YNFKEQ. Sequencing was carried out using naive CD8+ T cells sorted from blood. The receptor was isolated from a woman aged 25 to 39 in good health. The rearrangement uses TRBV4-2 and TRBJ2-2; 12 nucleotides agree with TRBD2. The CDR3 is CASSQTGLAGTEELFF. CDR3 DNA sequence: TGTGCCAGCAGCCAAACGGGACTAGCGGGCACCGAGGAGCTGTTTTTT.